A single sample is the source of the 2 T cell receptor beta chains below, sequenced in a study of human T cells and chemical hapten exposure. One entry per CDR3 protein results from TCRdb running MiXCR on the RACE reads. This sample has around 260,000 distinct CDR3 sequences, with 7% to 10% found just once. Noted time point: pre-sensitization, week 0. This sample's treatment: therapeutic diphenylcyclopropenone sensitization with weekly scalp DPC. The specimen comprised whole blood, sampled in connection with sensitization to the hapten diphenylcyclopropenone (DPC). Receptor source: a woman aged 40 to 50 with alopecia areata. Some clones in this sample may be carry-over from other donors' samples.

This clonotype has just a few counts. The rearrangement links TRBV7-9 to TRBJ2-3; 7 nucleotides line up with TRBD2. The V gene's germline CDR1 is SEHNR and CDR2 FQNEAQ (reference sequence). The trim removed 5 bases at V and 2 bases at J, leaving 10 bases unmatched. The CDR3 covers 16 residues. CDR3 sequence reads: CASSLISLADTDTQYF. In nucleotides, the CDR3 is TGTGCCAGCAGCCTCATCAGCCTAGCGGACACAGATACGCAGTATTTT.

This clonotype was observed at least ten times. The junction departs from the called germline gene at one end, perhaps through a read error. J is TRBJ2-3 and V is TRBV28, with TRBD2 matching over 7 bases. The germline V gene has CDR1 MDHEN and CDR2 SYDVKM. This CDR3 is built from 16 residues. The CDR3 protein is CASSNLAAEATYTQYF. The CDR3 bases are TGTGCCAGCAGTAACCTAGCGGCAGAAGCCACATATACGCAGTATTTT.